This T cell receptor beta chain was captured by sequencing in a study of shared clonotypes between healthy human individuals. Using about 220 ng DNA, about 30,000 T cell genomes, the sorted-subset replicate PCRs were run. Generated by immunoSEQ multiplex PCR, the TCRdb table keeps only in-frame clones and is missing some. Of some 2,100,000 clones listed, about 94% are singletons. With 10 bases removed from V and 0 bases from J, the gap between germline ends came to 10 bases. The CDR3 runs 14 residues. From germline, CDR1 is LNHDA and CDR2 SQIVND (reference sequence). The sequence was collected from a man between 18 and 29 years old in good health. Material for sequencing was naive CD4+ T cells sorted from blood. Subset given: CD45RA+ positively selected. This sequence joins TRBV19 and TRBJ1-6; D uncertain. In DNA, the CDR3 is TGTGCCACCTCGGTGAGCTCCTATAATTCACCCCTCCACTTT. It encodes CATSVSSYNSPLHF.